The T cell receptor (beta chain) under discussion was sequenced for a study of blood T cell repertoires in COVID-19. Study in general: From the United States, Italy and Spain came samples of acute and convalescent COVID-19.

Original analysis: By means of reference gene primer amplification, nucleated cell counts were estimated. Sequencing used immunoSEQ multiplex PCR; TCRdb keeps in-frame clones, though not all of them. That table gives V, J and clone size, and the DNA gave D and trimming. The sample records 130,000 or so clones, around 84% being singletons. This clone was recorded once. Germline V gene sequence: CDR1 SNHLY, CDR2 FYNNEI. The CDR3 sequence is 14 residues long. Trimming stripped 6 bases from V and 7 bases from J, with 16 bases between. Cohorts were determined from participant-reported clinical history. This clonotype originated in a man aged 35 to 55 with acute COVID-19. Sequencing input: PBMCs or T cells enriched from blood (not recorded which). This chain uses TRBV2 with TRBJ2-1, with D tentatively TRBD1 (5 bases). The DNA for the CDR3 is TGTGCCAGCAGCTCAGGGTATTTAGGAAATGAGCAGTTCTTC. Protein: CASSSGYLGNEQFF.